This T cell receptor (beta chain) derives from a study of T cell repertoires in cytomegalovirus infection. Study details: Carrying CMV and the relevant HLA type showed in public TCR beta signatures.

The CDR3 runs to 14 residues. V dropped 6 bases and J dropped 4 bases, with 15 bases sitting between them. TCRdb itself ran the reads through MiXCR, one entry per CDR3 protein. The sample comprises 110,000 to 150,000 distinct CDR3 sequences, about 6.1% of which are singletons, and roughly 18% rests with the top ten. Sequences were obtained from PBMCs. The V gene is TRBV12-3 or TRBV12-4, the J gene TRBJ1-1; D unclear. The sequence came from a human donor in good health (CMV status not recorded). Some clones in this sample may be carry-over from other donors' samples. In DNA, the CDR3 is TGTGCCAGCAGCATCTTGCGAGGGTCCACTGAAGCTTTCTTT. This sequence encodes CASSILRGSTEAFF.